This TCR beta chain was captured in a study of T cell responses to AZD1222 COVID-19 vaccine. The study, taken as a whole, reports: An increase in Spike-specific TCR breadth and depth was observed after two AZD1222 doses. The span of vaccine-associated CD4 TCRs extended across spike, with dominance at 160-218 and 743-854. Repertoire collection took place solely once the T cell response had peaked. There were mostly white British donors and more females than males, and clonal diversity was possibly underestimated.

The method was immunoSEQ multiplex PCR; TCRdb's version includes in-frame clones alone and lacks a portion of them. The sample has approximately 110,000 clones; about 90% are singletons. As for this clone: Its antigen is undetermined.

Losses at the gene ends were 5 bases for V and 5 bases for J; bases not matched to a gene: 11. This CDR3 comprises 16 residues. Germline-derived CDR1 and CDR2 are LGHNA and YNFKEQ. The receptor was derived from an adult in good health. The chain recombines TRBV4-2 with TRBJ2-1, with 8 bases fitting TRBD2. The sequencing used peripheral blood, collected on day 0 of AZD1222 vaccination. CDR3 loop: CASSDPVAGGHNEQFF. CDR3 coding DNA: TGTGCCAGCAGCGACCCGGTGGCGGGGGGCCACAATGAGCAGTTCTTC.